These 5 T cell receptor beta chains originate from one sample sequenced in a study of cytomegalovirus exposure and HLA in healthy donors. With 60 Vbeta and 13 Jbeta primers, the PCR was carried out. Only in-frame clones appear in the TCRdb table, and some are missing; sequencing was by immunoSEQ multiplex PCR. The sample has about 130,000 clones; under 20% are singletons. Material: PBMCs. The receptors come from a female donor in good health and CMV-seropositive.

This clone was seen a handful of times. The chain combines TRBV18 with TRBJ2-7, with a tentative D call TRBD2 (6 bases). V dropped 2 bases and J dropped 9 bases, with 20 bases sitting between them. Germline values: CDR1 KGHSH, CDR2 LQKENI. The CDR3 runs 15 residues. The CDR3: CASSPTRREPGGQYF. CDR3 coding DNA: TGTGCCAGCTCACCAACGAGGAGGGAGCCAGGCGGGCAGTACTTC.

This clone was counted between two and nine times. This sequence joins TRBV5-4 and TRBJ2-3; 9 nucleotides match TRBD1. The germline V gene encodes CDR1 SGHNT and CDR2 YYREEE (reference sequence). V gave up 2 bases and J gave up 5 bases; unmatched junction bases: 6. CDR3 size: 15 residues. The CDR3 loop reads CASSLPGQGIDTQYF. The CDR3 nucleotides are TGTGCCAGCAGCTTACCGGGACAGGGTATAGATACGCAGTATTTT.

The chain combines TRBV7-8 with TRBJ1-2; D possibly corresponds to TRBD1 (6 bases). Germline loops: CDR1 SGHVS, CDR2 FQNEAQ. The CDR3 is made up of 15 amino acids. With 6 bases removed from V and 8 bases from J, the gap between germline ends came to 22 bases. CDR3 loop: CASSFHRVKAEGYTF. The CDR3 DNA sequence: TGTGCCAGCAGTTTCCACAGGGTCAAGGCCGAGGGCTACACCTTC.

This clone was recorded a few times. This chain connects TRBV2 to TRBJ2-1, with a weak D call TRBD2 (6 bases). Germline V gives CDR1 SNHLY, CDR2 FYNNEI. Trimming took 8 bases from V and 3 from J, leaving 11 bases between them. There are 13 residues in the CDR3. The CDR3, as DNA: TGTGCCAGCGGCGGCGGGATCTACAATGAGCAGTTCTTC. Translating it yields CASGGGIYNEQFF.

This chain joins TRBV6-5 and TRBJ2-1; D uncertain. V dropped 0 bases and J dropped 4 bases, with 7 bases sitting between them. This CDR3 has 14 amino acids. Germline V gives CDR1 MNHEY, CDR2 SVGAGI. CDR3 nucleotides: TGTGCCAGCAGTTACTCGAGGCCATACAATGAGCAGTTCTTC. Translated, it gives CASSYSRPYNEQFF.